This TCR beta chain was sequenced for a study of beta chain features in type 1 diabetes. The study's findings and limits: Compared to healthy donors, patients appeared to have naive, central memory and Treg TCRB repertoires that were more alike.

Via CD45RO/CCR7/CD25/CD127/CD95/CD27, cells of the CD4+ naive, central memory, regulatory and stem cell-like memory subsets were sorted. What was sequenced were expressed TCRB transcripts, since all of the isolated RNA had been reverse transcribed. Sequencing used immunoSEQ multiplex PCR; TCRdb keeps in-frame clones, though not all of them. The sample has around 400,000 clones, more than 12% seen once; the top ten hold about 0.019%. On this clone: As yet, its antigen is unknown.

CDR1 and CDR2 (germline): MDHEN, SYDVKM. CDR3 size: 15 residues. Trimming removed 3 bases at V and 4 bases at J, with 14 bases between. Sequencing was carried out using naive CD4+ T cells from blood. This receptor was identified in a woman under 30 in good health. This chain joins TRBV28 and TRBJ2-3; D ambiguous. The chain's CDR3 is CASSFPSLGADTQYF. The CDR3 coding sequence is TGTGCCAGCAGTTTCCCCTCGTTGGGCGCAGATACGCAGTATTTT.